These 15 T cell receptor beta chains share one sample of origin, sequenced in a study of shared clonotypes between healthy human individuals. Selected positively for CCR7 and CD45RO-negative, naive CD8 cells excluded terminally differentiated effector memory CD45RA+ cells. Repertoires were generated with immunoSEQ multiplex PCR, while TCRdb's copy carries only in-frame clones and drops some. Of 1.5 million to 2.5 million clones listed, around 96% are singletons. The sample taken for sequencing was naive CD8+ T cells sorted from blood. These receptor sequences come from a man aged 18 to 30 in good health.

The V gene is TRBV4-3, the J gene TRBJ2-7, with 7 bases aligning to TRBD2. Germline lookup yields CDR1 LGHNA and CDR2 YSLEER. The trim removed 0 bases at V and 0 bases at J, leaving 8 bases unmatched. This CDR3 region has 17 residues. The CDR3 loop is CASSQDRETSFSYEQYF. In DNA, the CDR3 is TGCGCCAGCAGCCAAGATAGGGAGACTAGCTTCTCCTACGAGCAGTACTTC.

This clone was seen only a few times. The chain combines TRBV5-6 with TRBJ2-5, with TRBD1 identical over 7 bases. Germline CDR1 reads SGHDT; CDR2 reads YYEEEE. With V trimmed by 3 bases and J by 2 bases, 1 base remained unmatched. The CDR3 is made up of 13 amino acids. The CDR3 coding sequence is TGTGCCAGCAGCTGGGACAGACAAGAGACCCAGTACTTC. This codes for CASSWDRQETQYF.

V is TRBV7-8 and J is TRBJ1-4; D remains ambiguous. The CDR3 loop spans 15 amino acids. The V end lost 2 bases, the J end lost 5 bases, and 12 bases lay between the germline ends. The germline gives CDR1 SGHVS, CDR2 FQNEAQ. The CDR3 loop is CASSLSANRNEKLFF. The CDR3 DNA follows: TGTGCCAGCAGCTTAAGTGCTAATAGGAATGAAAAACTGTTTTTT. The full variable domain, its missing parts supplied by reference TRBV7-8 and TRBJ1-4, is GAGVSQSPRYKVAKRGQDVALRCDPISGHVSLFWYQQALGQGPEFLTYFQNEAQLDKSGLPSDRFFAERPEGSVSTLKIQRTQQEDSAVYLCASSLSANRNEKLFFGSGTQLSVL.

J is TRBJ1-1 and V is TRBV30; D not certain. The CDR3 consists of 11 residues. The V end was cut by 3 bases, the J end by 7 bases, with 9 bases between. The germline gives CDR1 GTSNPN, CDR2 SVGIG (reference sequence). The CDR3 is CAWRWRIEAFF. The CDR3 DNA reads TGTGCCTGGAGGTGGCGTATTGAAGCTTTCTTT. Looking up the rest from reference TRBV30 and TRBJ1-1 gives the full variable domain: SQTIHQWPATLVQPVGSPLSLECTVEGTSNPNLYWYRQAAGRGLQLLFYSVGIGQISSEVPQNLSASRPQDRQFILSSKKLLLSDSGFYLCAWRWRIEAFFGQGTRLTVV.

The genes are TRBV15 and TRBJ2-7; no clear D. Germline V gives CDR1 LNHNV, CDR2 YYDKDF (reference sequence). CDR3 length: 13 amino acids. V was cut by 1 base and J by 7 bases, with 11 bases left in between. The CDR3 DNA is TGTGCCACCAGCAGAGTTGCGGTGGGTGAGCAGTACTTC. Translation: CATSRVAVGEQYF.

The chain recombines TRBV4-1 with TRBJ1-5; 7 positions agree with TRBD1. With V trimmed by 4 bases and J by 11 bases, 8 bases remained unmatched. The V gene's germline CDR1 is MGHRA and CDR2 YSYEKL. The CDR3 runs 13 residues. DNA for the CDR3: TGCGCCAGCAGCCCCGCAGGGGGTACAGCCCAGCATTTT. Translating gives CASSPAGGTAQHF.

The gene calls are TRBV28 and TRBJ1-1, with 7 positions matching TRBD1. The CDR3 has 17 residues. With V trimmed by 4 bases and J by 0 bases, 11 bases remained unmatched. From germline, CDR1 is MDHEN and CDR2 SYDVKM. CDR3 in amino acids: CASSSPASTGLNTEAFF. DNA of the CDR3: TGTGCCAGCAGTTCACCGGCCTCGACAGGGTTGAACACTGAAGCTTTCTTT.

The table lists this clone with a count of one. The chain is built from TRBV6-6 and TRBJ1-1, with TRBD1 identical over 9 bases. The CDR3 is 14 residues long. Germline CDR1 is MNHNY and CDR2 is SVGAGI (reference sequence). V lost 7 bases, J lost 6 bases, and 9 bases stayed unmatched. The CDR3 loop reads CASIPGQGWSEAFF. In DNA, the CDR3 is TGTGCCAGCATACCGGGACAGGGCTGGTCTGAAGCTTTCTTT.

The V gene is TRBV6-1, the J gene TRBJ1-1; 8 bases match TRBD1. The trim removed 2 bases at V and 7 bases at J, leaving 6 bases unmatched. Germline V gives CDR1 MNHNS, CDR2 SASEGT. The CDR3 totals 14 residues. In DNA, the CDR3 is TGTGCCAGCAGTGAATTGGGCAGGGGGCTTGAAGCTTTCTTT. The encoded protein is CASSELGRGLEAFF.

The J gene is TRBJ2-7, the V gene TRBV4-3; D not certain. V lost 4 bases, J lost 0 bases, and 13 bases lay in between. The CDR3 covers 15 residues. The germline CDR1 and CDR2 sequences are LGHNA and YSLEER. CDR3 sequence (DNA): TGCGCCAGCAGCCCAAGATCCGGCGGCTCCTACGAGCAGTACTTC. This sequence encodes CASSPRSGGSYEQYF.

This chain links TRBV6-6 with TRBJ1-3, with D hard to call. V was trimmed by 6 bases and J by 2 bases, leaving 14 bases between them. CDR3 size: 15 residues. CDR1 is MNHNY and CDR2 is SVGAGI in the germline V gene (reference sequence). The CDR3 sequence: CASRLLEETGNTIYF. For the CDR3, the DNA is TGTGCCAGCAGGCTCTTGGAAGAGACTGGAAACACCATATATTTT.

The chain joins TRBV27 to TRBJ1-4, with 11 nucleotides matching TRBD1. The length of the CDR3 is 14 residues. J was trimmed by 7 bases and V by 4 bases; bases with no gene match: 2. In germline, CDR1 is MNHEY, CDR2 SMNVEV (reference sequence). CDR3 sequence reads: CASSSGTGGEKLFF. Written as DNA, the CDR3 is TGTGCCAGCAGTTCCGGGACAGGGGGTGAAAAACTGTTTTTT.

J is TRBJ2-7 and V is TRBV5-1; TRBD1 agrees at 7 bases. J gave up 2 bases and V 3 bases, and 11 bases lay outside the gene matches. Per germline, CDR1 SGHRS and CDR2 YFSETQ. This CDR3 is 16 amino acids long. The CDR3 nucleotides read TGCGCCAGCAGCTCGACCCTTGGACAGGAGGCCTACGAGCAGTACTTC. Encoded protein: CASSSTLGQEAYEQYF.

The rearrangement links TRBV27 to TRBJ2-7; 9 positions agree with TRBD1. This CDR3 is 17 amino acids long. Germline assignment: CDR1 MNHEY and CDR2 SMNVEV (reference sequence). J was trimmed by 6 bases and V by 4 bases; bases with no gene match: 16. CDR3 nucleotides: TGTGCCAGCAGTTCCACTAGCCCGGGACAGGGCGGGCCCGAGCAGTACTTC. This translates into CASSSTSPGQGGPEQYF.

CDR3 region: CASSYTGDEQYF. DNA for the CDR3: TGTGCCAGCAGTTACACAGGGGACGAGCAGTACTTC. The chain uses TRBV6-5 and TRBJ2-7; 7 bases are a match to TRBD1. The CDR3 contains 12 residues. Germline V gene lookup returns CDR1 MNHEY and CDR2 SVGAGI. The ends lost 2 bases at V and 5 bases at J; junction bases unmatched: 0.